This entry lists 20 T cell receptor beta chains sequenced from one sample in a study of control samples from healthy donors and cancer patients. Clones were sequenced by immunoSEQ multiplex PCR, and TCRdb holds only the in-frame ones, with some missing. The sample contains 150,000 to 200,000 clones, roughly 93% of which appear only once. Sequencing was carried out using blood. These TCRs come from a man aged 18 to 30 in good health.

CDR3 loop: CASSSGPLSRNTEAFF. CDR3 DNA sequence: TGTGCCAGCAGCTCTGGGCCCCTTTCCCGGAACACTGAAGCTTTCTTT. The V call is TRBV7-9, the J call TRBJ1-1; no reliable D call. There are 16 residues in the CDR3. The germline V gene encodes CDR1 SEHNR and CDR2 FQNEAQ (reference sequence). The V gene lost 4 bases and the J gene lost 1 base, with 16 bases spanning the gap.

This clone was found a few times. The gene calls are TRBV6-5 and TRBJ1-6; perhaps TRBD1 as D (5 bases). The germline gives CDR1 MNHEY, CDR2 SVGAGI. Trimming cost V 5 bases and J 3 bases, with 11 bases left between them. This CDR3 region has 15 residues. CDR3: CASSQRQFYNSPLHF. CDR3 sequence (DNA): TGTGCCAGCAGTCAGAGACAGTTCTATAATTCACCCCTCCACTTT.

This chain joins TRBV7-8 and TRBJ1-1, with D maybe TRBD1 (5 bases). The CDR3 contains 13 residues. Germline values: CDR1 SGHVS, CDR2 FQNEAQ. V lost 0 bases and J 3 bases, leaving 5 bases between the germline ends. The CDR3 DNA reads as TGTGCCAGCAGCTTAGCGGGGGACACTGAAGCTTTCTTT. Amino acids: CASSLAGDTEAFF.

V gene TRBV5-8 combines with J gene TRBJ2-1, with 9 bases aligning to TRBD1. The V and J ends lost 4 bases and 7 bases, in that order; junction bases with no gene match: 9. This CDR3 comprises 15 residues. CDR1 and CDR2 from the germline V gene are SGHTS and YDEGEE. CDR3 DNA sequence: TGTGCCAGCAGCATGGGGACAGGGCTTGGGAATGAGCAGTTCTTC. As protein: CASSMGTGLGNEQFF.

This clone was seen more than once but under ten times. V and J are TRBV18 and TRBJ1-1; 7 bases are a match to TRBD1. Germline CDR1 and CDR2: KGHSH and LQKENI. There are 16 residues in the CDR3. The J segment lost 3 bases and the V segment lost 2 bases, leaving 9 bases of the junction unmatched. In DNA, the CDR3 is TGTGCCAGCTCACCAAGCCCGGACAGGAGAGACACTGAAGCTTTCTTT. Protein sequence: CASSPSPDRRDTEAFF.

This rearrangement joins TRBV9 to TRBJ2-3; 12 bases agree with TRBD2. V trimming: 4 bases; J trimming: 3 bases; junction bases outside the gene matches: 6. This CDR3 is 16 amino acids long. The germline V gene has CDR1 SGDLS and CDR2 YYNGEE. CDR3 residues: CASSPLAGGLTDTQYF. In nucleotides, the CDR3 is TGTGCCAGCAGCCCCCTAGCGGGGGGGCTAACAGATACGCAGTATTTT.

V usage is TRBV6-5 and J usage is TRBJ1-1; 10 bases agree with TRBD1. Trimming took 6 bases from V and 5 from J; bases not matched to a gene: 6. This CDR3 has 14 residues. Germline CDR1 reads MNHEY; CDR2 reads SVGAGI. For the CDR3, the DNA is TGTGCCAGCAGGATGACAGGGGGCAGGACTGAAGCTTTCTTT. Amino acid sequence: CASRMTGGRTEAFF.

This clone showed up just once. This chain links TRBV20-1 with TRBJ2-1, with 12 nucleotides matching TRBD1. J lost 8 bases, V lost 3 bases, and 8 bases had no gene match. The CDR3 covers 15 residues. Germline values: CDR1 DFQATT, CDR2 SNEGSKA (reference sequence). The CDR3 DNA follows: TGCAGTGCTAGTCGCGGGACAGGGGGCCTCGATGAGCAGTTCTTC. It specifies CSASRGTGGLDEQFF.

The chain joins TRBV2 to TRBJ1-6; the match to TRBD1 covers 7 bases. V was clipped by 8 bases and J by 9 bases; unmatched bases: 13. The CDR3 is 15 residues long. Germline values: CDR1 SNHLY, CDR2 FYNNEI. For the CDR3, the DNA is TGTGCCAGCGAAAACCGACAGGGAGGAATTTCACCCCTCCACTTT. This sequence encodes CASENRQGGISPLHF.

The chain has TRBV19 and TRBJ1-2; D might be TRBD1 (6 bases). V gave up 1 base and J gave up 5 bases, with 14 bases separating them. Germline V lookup: CDR1 LNHDA, CDR2 SQIVND (reference sequence). CDR3 length equals 15 residues. CDR3 sequence (DNA): TGTGCCAGTAGTATAGGAGCCAGGGGAGGGTATGGCTACACCTTC. Translation: CASSIGARGGYGYTF. The complete variable domain, with remaining parts taken from reference TRBV19 and TRBJ1-2, reads DGGITQSPKYLFRKEGQNVTLSCEQNLNHDAMYWYRQDPGQGLRLIYYSQIVNDFQKGDIAEGYSVSREKKESFPLTVTSAQKNPTAFYLCASSIGARGGYGYTFGSGTRLTVV.

The V gene is TRBV7-6, the J gene TRBJ1-6, with 7 bases identical to TRBD1. This CDR3 is built from 13 residues. V was clipped by 8 bases and J by 6 bases; unmatched bases: 4. Germline assignment: CDR1 SGHVS and CDR2 FNYEAQ. CDR3 DNA: TGTGCCAGCGGGAGGGACAGTAATTCACCCCTCCACTTT. Protein: CASGRDSNSPLHF.

J is TRBJ1-1 and V is TRBV19; D not resolved. V was pared by 10 bases and J by 0 bases, with 15 bases between. Germline values: CDR1 LNHDA, CDR2 SQIVND (reference sequence). CDR3 length equals 14 residues. The CDR3 region is CATASVRMNTEAFF. The CDR3 bases are TGTGCCACCGCTTCTGTACGGATGAACACTGAAGCTTTCTTT. The full variable domain, with the rest looked up from reference TRBV19 and TRBJ1-1, is DGGITQSPKYLFRKEGQNVTLSCEQNLNHDAMYWYRQDPGQGLRLIYYSQIVNDFQKGDIAEGYSVSREKKESFPLTVTSAQKNPTAFYLCATASVRMNTEAFFGQGTRLTVV.

This chain uses TRBV21-1 with TRBJ1-2; TRBD1 reflects the table's D call only, with no check against the DNA. TRBV21-1 is a pseudogene locus. The CDR3 covers 13 residues. The CDR3 coding sequence is TGTGCCAGCAGCAAAGAGACAGGGGACGGCTACACCTTC. Amino acids: CASSKETGDGYTF.

The CDR3 DNA sequence: TGTGCCAGCAGTGAGCAGGGACAGGGGACAGAAGAGCAGTTCTTC. Translation: CASSEQGQGTEEQFF. This chain uses TRBV2 with TRBJ2-1; 10 bases match TRBD1. The CDR3 is made up of 15 amino acids. V trimming: 3 bases; J trimming: 10 bases; junction bases outside the gene matches: 9. The germline gives CDR1 SNHLY, CDR2 FYNNEI. The full variable domain, completed using reference TRBV2 and TRBJ2-1, is EPEVTQTPSHQVTQMGQEVILRCVPISNHLYFYWYRQILGQKVEFLVSFYNNEISEKSEIFDDQFSVERPDGSNFTLKIRSTKLEDSAMYFCASSEQGQGTEEQFFGPGTRLTVL.

The chain uses TRBV11-2 and TRBJ2-7; 8 bases are shared with TRBD2. The CDR3 covers 15 residues. V shed 1 base, J shed 0 bases, and the junction held 2 bases outside the gene matches. The germline gives CDR1 SGHAT, CDR2 FQNNGV. As DNA, the CDR3 is TGTGCCAGCAGCTTAGGGCGGGGGGCCTCCTACGAGCAGTACTTC. Residues: CASSLGRGASYEQYF.

V and J are TRBV5-6 and TRBJ1-4; no clear D. Germline V gene sequence: CDR1 SGHDT, CDR2 YYEEEE. The CDR3 is 15 residues long. With 1 base removed from V and 7 bases from J, the gap between germline ends came to 14 bases. The CDR3 region has the DNA TGTGCCAGCAGCTTGTATCAGCAGCTCCGTGAAAAACTGTTTTTT. Protein product: CASSLYQQLREKLFF.

This chain connects TRBV3-1 (or the pseudogene TRBV3-2) to TRBJ1-4; 7 bases align to TRBD1. Looked up from germline, CDR1 is LGHDT and CDR2 is YNNKEL (reference sequence). V was pared by 1 base and J by 4 bases, with 6 bases of the junction left unmatched. The CDR3 runs to 16 residues. The CDR3 coding sequence is TGTGCCAGCAGCCAAGCCCTGACAGGGATTAATGAAAAACTGTTTTTT. This translates into CASSQALTGINEKLFF.

The J gene is TRBJ1-2, the V gene TRBV9, with D possibly matching TRBD1 (5 bases). The V end was cut by 0 bases, the J end by 1 base, with 16 bases between. The CDR3 length is 17 residues. The germline V gene encodes CDR1 SGDLS and CDR2 YYNGEE. CDR3 bases: TGTGCCAGCAGCGTAGACGCCCCTCAGGGCCTTAACTATGGCTACACCTTC. It encodes CASSVDAPQGLNYGYTF.

The chain combines TRBV18 with TRBJ2-2; no firm D call. The V gene's germline CDR1 is KGHSH and CDR2 LQKENI. The CDR3 sequence is 12 residues long. Trimming shortened V by 1 base and J by 6 bases, and 3 bases separated the two germline ends. Written as DNA, the CDR3 is TGTGCCAGCTCACCACTGGCCGGGGAGCTGTTTTTT. It codes for CASSPLAGELFF.

V gene TRBV7-3 combines with J gene TRBJ2-1, with TRBD2 identical over 12 bases. Losses at the gene ends were 5 bases for V and 15 bases for J; bases not matched to a gene: 5. Looked up from germline, CDR1 is SGHTA and CDR2 is FQGTGA. CDR3 size: 12 residues. The CDR3 spells CASSRGTSGLFF. In DNA form, the CDR3 reads TGTGCCAGCAGCAGGGGGACTAGCGGGCTGTTCTTC.